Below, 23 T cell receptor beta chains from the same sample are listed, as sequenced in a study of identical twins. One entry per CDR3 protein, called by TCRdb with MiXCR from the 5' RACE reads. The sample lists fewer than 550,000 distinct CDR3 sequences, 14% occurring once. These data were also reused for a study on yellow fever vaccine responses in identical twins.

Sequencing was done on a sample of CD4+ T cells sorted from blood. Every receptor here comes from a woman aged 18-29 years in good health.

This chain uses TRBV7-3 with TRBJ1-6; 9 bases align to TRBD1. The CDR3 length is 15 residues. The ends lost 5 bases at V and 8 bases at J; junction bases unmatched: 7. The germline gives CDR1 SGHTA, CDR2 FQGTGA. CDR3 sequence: CASSKQGAWDSPLHF. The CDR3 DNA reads TGTGCCAGCAGCAAACAGGGGGCTTGGGATTCACCCCTCCACTTT.

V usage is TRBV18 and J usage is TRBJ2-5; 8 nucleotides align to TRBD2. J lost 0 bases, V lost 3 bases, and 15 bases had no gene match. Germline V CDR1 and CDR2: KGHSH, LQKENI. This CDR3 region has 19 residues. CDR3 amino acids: CASSPEGGSGGRYQETQYF. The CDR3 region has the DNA TGTGCCAGCTCACCTGAAGGTGGGAGCGGGGGCCGGTACCAAGAGACCCAGTACTTC.

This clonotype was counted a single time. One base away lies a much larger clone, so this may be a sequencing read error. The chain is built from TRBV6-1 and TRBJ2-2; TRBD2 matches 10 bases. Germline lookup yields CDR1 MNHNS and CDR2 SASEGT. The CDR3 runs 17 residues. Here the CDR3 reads CTSSTALTSGYTGELFF. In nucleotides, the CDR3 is TGTACCAGCAGTACAGCATTGACTAGCGGGTACACCGGGGAGCTGTTTTTT.

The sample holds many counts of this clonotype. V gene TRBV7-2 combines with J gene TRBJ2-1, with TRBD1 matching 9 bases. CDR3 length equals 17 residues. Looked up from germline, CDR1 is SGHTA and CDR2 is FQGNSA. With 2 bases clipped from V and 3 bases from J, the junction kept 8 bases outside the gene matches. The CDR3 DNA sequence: TGTGCCAGCAGCTTAAAACCGGACAGGGGCCTCTACAATGAGCAGTTCTTC. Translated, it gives CASSLKPDRGLYNEQFF.

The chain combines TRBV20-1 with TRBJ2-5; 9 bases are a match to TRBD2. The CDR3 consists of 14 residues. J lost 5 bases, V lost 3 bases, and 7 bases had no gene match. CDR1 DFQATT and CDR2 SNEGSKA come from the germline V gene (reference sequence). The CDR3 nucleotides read TGCAGTGCTAGGCTAGCGGGACTAAAGGAGACCCAGTACTTC. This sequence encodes CSARLAGLKETQYF.

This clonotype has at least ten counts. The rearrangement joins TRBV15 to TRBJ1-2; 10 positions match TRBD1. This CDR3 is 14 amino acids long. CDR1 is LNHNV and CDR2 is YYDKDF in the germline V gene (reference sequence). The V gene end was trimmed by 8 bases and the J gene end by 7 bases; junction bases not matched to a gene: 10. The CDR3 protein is CATAPLTGGFGYTF. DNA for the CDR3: TGTGCCACCGCCCCACTGACAGGGGGCTTTGGCTACACCTTC.

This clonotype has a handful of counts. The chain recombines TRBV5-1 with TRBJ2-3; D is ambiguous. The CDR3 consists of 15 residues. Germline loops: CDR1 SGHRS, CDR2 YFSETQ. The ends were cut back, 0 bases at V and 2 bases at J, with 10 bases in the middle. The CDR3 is CASSLGDSATDTQYF. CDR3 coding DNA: TGCGCCAGCAGCTTGGGAGATTCTGCCACAGATACGCAGTATTTT.

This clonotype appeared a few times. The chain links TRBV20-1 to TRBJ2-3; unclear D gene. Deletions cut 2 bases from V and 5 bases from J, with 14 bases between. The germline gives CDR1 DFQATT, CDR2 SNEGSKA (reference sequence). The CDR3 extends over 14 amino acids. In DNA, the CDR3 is TGCAGTGCTAGATCGGACCCCCAAGAAGATACGCAGTATTTT. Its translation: CSARSDPQEDTQYF.

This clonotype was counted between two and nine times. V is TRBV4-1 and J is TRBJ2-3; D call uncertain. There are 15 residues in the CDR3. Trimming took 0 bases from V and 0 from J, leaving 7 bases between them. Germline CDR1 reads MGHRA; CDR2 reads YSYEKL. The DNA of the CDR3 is TGCGCCAGCAGCCAAGACGCCACAAGCACAGATACGCAGTATTTT. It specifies CASSQDATSTDTQYF.

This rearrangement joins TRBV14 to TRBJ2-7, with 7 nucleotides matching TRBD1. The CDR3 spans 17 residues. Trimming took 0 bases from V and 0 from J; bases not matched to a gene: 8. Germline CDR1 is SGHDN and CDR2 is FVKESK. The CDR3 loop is CASSQESYWDSSYEQYF. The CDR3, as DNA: TGTGCCAGCAGCCAAGAAAGTTATTGGGACAGCTCCTACGAGCAGTACTTC.

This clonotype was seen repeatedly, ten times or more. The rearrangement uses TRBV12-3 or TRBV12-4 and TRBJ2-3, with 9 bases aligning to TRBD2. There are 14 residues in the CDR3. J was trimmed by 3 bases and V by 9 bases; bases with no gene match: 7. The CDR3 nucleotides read TGTGCCAGTAGCGGGGGTTTGGAGACAGATACGCAGTATTTT. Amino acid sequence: CASSGGLETDTQYF.

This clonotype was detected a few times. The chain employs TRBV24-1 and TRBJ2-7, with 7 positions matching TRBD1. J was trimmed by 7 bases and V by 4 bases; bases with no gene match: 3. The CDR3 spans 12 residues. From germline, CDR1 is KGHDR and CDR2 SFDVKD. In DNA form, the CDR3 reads TGTGCCACCAGTGAGACAGGGCGGGAGCAGTACTTC. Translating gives CATSETGREQYF.

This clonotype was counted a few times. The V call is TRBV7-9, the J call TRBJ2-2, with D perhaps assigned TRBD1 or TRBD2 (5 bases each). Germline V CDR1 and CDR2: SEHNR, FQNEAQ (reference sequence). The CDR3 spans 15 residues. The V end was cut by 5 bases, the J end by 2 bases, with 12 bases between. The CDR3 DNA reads TGTGCCAGCAGCCCGGGACGGTCAAACACCGGGGAGCTGTTTTTT. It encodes CASSPGRSNTGELFF.

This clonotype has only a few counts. CDR3 sequence: CAWSTGASYNEQFF. As DNA, the CDR3 is TGTGCCTGGAGTACTGGGGCATCCTACAATGAGCAGTTCTTC. The chain recombines TRBV30 with TRBJ2-1, with D possibly being TRBD1 (5 bases). The V gene lost 2 bases and the J gene lost 1 base, with 9 bases spanning the gap. This CDR3 is built from 14 residues. Germline V gives CDR1 GTSNPN, CDR2 SVGIG (reference sequence).

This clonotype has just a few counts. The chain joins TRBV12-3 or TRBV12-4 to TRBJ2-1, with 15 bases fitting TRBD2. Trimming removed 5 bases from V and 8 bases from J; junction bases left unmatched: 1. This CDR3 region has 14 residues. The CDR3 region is CASSRTSGGDEQFF. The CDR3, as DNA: TGTGCCAGCAGTCGGACTAGCGGGGGGGATGAGCAGTTCTTC.

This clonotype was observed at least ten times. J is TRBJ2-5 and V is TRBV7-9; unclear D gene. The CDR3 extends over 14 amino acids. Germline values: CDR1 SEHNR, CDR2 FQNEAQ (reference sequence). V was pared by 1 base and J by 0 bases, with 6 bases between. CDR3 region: CASSLGQNQETQYF. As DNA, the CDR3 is TGTGCCAGCAGCTTAGGGCAGAACCAAGAGACCCAGTACTTC.

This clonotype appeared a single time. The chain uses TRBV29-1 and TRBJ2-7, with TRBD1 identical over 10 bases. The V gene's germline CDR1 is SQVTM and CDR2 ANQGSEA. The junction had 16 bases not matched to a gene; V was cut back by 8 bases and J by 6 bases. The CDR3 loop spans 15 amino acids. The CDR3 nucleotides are TGCAGCCTATTGACACCGGGACAGGGGAAAAGCGAGCAGTACTTC. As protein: CSLLTPGQGKSEQYF.

Here the CDR3 DNA reads TGCAGCGTAGGGGCTAGCGTCTACGAGCAGTACTTC. The encoded protein is CSVGASVYEQYF. This chain uses TRBV29-1 with TRBJ2-7; TRBD2 might be the D (6 bases). Trimming stripped 6 bases from V and 3 bases from J, with 12 bases between. The CDR3 consists of 12 residues. Germline-derived CDR1 and CDR2 are SQVTM and ANQGSEA.

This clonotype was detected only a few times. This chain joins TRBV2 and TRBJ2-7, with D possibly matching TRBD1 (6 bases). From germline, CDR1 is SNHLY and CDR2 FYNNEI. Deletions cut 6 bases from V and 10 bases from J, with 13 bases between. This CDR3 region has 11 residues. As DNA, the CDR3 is TGTGCCAGCAGCCTCGACAGGCAACAGTACTTC. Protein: CASSLDRQQYF.

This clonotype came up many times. CDR3 sequence: CAISDGEQETQYF. The CDR3, as DNA: TGTGCCATCAGTGACGGTGAGCAAGAGACCCAGTACTTC. The gene calls are TRBV10-3 and TRBJ2-5; D is ambiguous. V dropped 3 bases and J dropped 2 bases, with 7 bases sitting between them. Germline V gives CDR1 ENHRY, CDR2 SYGVKD. The CDR3 covers 13 residues.

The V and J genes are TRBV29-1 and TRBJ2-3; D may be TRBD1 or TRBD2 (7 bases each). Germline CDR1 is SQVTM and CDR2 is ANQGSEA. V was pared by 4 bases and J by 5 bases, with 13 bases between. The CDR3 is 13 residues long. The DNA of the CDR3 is TGCAGCGTTGCAGGGGGGGCCGGAGATACGCAGTATTTT. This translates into CSVAGGAGDTQYF.

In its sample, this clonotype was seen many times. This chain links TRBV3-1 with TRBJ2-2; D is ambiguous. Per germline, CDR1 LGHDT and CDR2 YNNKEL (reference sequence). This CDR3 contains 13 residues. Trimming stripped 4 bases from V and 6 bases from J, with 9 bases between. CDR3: CASSRPQPGELFF. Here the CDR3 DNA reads TGTGCCAGCAGCCGACCACAGCCCGGGGAGCTGTTTTTT.

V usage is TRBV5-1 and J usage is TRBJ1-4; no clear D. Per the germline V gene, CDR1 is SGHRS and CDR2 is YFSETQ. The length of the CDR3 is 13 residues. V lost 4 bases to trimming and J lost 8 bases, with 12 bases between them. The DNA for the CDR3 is TGCGCCAGCAGCCTTTTTCCGGGGGAAAAACTGTTTTTT. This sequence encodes CASSLFPGEKLFF.